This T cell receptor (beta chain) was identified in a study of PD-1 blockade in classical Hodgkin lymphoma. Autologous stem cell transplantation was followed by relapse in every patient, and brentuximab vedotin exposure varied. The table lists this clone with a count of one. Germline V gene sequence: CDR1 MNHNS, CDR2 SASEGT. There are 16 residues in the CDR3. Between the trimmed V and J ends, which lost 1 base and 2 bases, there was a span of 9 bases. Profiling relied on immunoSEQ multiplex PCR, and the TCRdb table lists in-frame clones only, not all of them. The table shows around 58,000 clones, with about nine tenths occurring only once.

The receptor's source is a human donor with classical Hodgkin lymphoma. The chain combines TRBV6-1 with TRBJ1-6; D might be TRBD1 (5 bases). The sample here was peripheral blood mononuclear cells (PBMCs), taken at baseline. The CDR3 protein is CASSEVPGTYNSPLHF. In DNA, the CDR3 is TGTGCCAGCAGTGAAGTCCCAGGGACCTATAATTCACCCCTCCACTTT.